The 8 T cell receptor beta chains below all came from one sample that was sequenced in a study of cytomegalovirus exposure and HLA in healthy donors (dated by TCRdb to the late 2010s). The library was prepared using the immunoSEQ multiplex PCR assay. Imported from immuneACCESS, the table was reduced by TCRdb to in-frame sequences with V and J called. These copies leave out some clones; in studies compared against another copy, an unresolved V gene accounts for under half, and the cause of the remainder is not known. The sample records 60,000 to 65,000 clones, roughly 95% of which are singletons. The ten largest account for roughly 6% of the sample. Sequenced sample: PBMCs. These receptors were taken from a woman aged 18-30 years in good health and CMV-seropositive.

This chain links TRBV7-9 with TRBJ2-2, with 9 bases identical to TRBD1. The CDR3 runs to 16 residues. Germline assignment: CDR1 SEHNR and CDR2 FQNEAQ (reference sequence). V dropped 5 bases and J dropped 6; count of bases not matched to a gene: 10. The CDR3 spells CASSRETGGAAGELFF. The CDR3 bases are TGTGCCAGCAGCAGAGAAACAGGGGGCGCGGCCGGGGAGCTGTTTTTT.

The J gene is TRBJ1-3, the V gene TRBV2; D is perhaps TRBD1 (5 bases). The V end was cut by 5 bases, the J end by 4 bases, with 9 bases between. Germline CDR1 is SNHLY and CDR2 is FYNNEI. This CDR3 has 13 residues. The CDR3 nucleotides read TGTGCCAGCAGTTATAACAGGGGAAACACCATATATTTT. Translated, it gives CASSYNRGNTIYF.

The chain combines TRBV6-4 with TRBJ2-2; no firm D call. This CDR3 has 13 residues. Trimming took off 0 bases at V and 7 bases at J, with 6 bases between the two ends. Per the germline V gene, CDR1 is MRHNA and CDR2 is SNTAGT. The CDR3 DNA reads as TGTGCCAGCAGTGACTCGAGTAGCGGGGAGCTGTTTTTT. Its translation is CASSDSSSGELFF.

The chain carries TRBV6-1 and TRBJ2-7; D uncertain. The germline V gene has CDR1 MNHNS and CDR2 SASEGT. The CDR3 is 13 residues long. Trimming removed 6 bases from V and 4 bases from J, with 13 bases in between. CDR3 region: CASRRDSSYEQYF. Written as DNA, the CDR3 is TGTGCCAGCAGGAGAGATAGTAGTTACGAGCAGTACTTC.

The chain combines TRBV9 with TRBJ2-5; D is undetermined. Germline V gives CDR1 SGDLS, CDR2 YYNGEE. The CDR3 runs 17 residues. V was pared by 0 bases and J by 2 bases, with 17 bases between. The CDR3 loop is CASSVGANVQIQETQYF. As DNA, the CDR3 is TGTGCCAGCAGCGTAGGGGCTAACGTACAAATTCAAGAGACCCAGTACTTC.

The V gene is TRBV2, the J gene TRBJ1-2; D might be TRBD1 (6 bases). V was cut by 6 bases and J by 5 bases, with 13 bases left in between. CDR3 length equals 13 residues. The germline V gene encodes CDR1 SNHLY and CDR2 FYNNEI. In DNA form, the CDR3 reads TGTGCCAGCAGGCCCGAGGGGGTATATGGCTACACCTTC. Its protein is CASRPEGVYGYTF.

This chain uses TRBV28 with TRBJ2-1, with a possible D match to TRBD2 (6 bases). Germline CDR1 is MDHEN and CDR2 is SYDVKM. The CDR3 has 14 residues. V gave up 5 bases and J gave up 8 bases, with 16 bases separating them. CDR3 residues: CASSGPLGGYEQFF. The CDR3 DNA follows: TGTGCCAGCAGTGGCCCGCTGGGGGGTTATGAGCAGTTCTTC.

The chain links TRBV28 to TRBJ2-3, with 12 bases aligning to TRBD1. The CDR3 spans 16 residues. Trimming took 1 base from V and 4 from J; bases not matched to a gene: 3. Germline values: CDR1 MDHEN, CDR2 SYDVKM. The CDR3: CASSLYWDRGPDTQYF. The CDR3 DNA follows: TGTGCCAGCAGTTTATATTGGGACAGGGGGCCAGATACGCAGTATTTT. The whole variable domain, filled in from reference TRBV28 and TRBJ2-3, reads DVKVTQSSRYLVKRTGEKVFLECVQDMDHENMFWYRQDPGLGLRLIYFSYDVKMKEKGDIPEGYSVSREKKERFSLILESASTNQTSMYLCASSLYWDRGPDTQYFGPGTRLTVL.